This T cell receptor (beta chain) was captured by sequencing in a study of CD8 T cells in ankylosing spondylitis. Study-wide results and limits: Disease-associated clones were reportedly significantly overrepresented in matched ankylosing spondylitis synovial fluid. Reactive arthritis synovial fluid and blood previously showed some of these motif variants.

This clonotype showed up many times. Antigen specificity is unknown. The germline gives CDR1 SGHAT, CDR2 FQNNGV. Losses at the gene ends were 1 base for V and 2 bases for J; bases not matched to a gene: 6. The CDR3 extends over 17 amino acids. TCRdb reprocessed the 5' RACE reads via MiXCR and lists one record per CDR3 protein. The sample gives under 150,000 distinct CDR3 sequences, roughly 8.8% of which show up once; 2.5% to 3.5% is in the top ten. The chain carries TRBV11-2 and TRBJ2-3, with 10 positions matching TRBD2. The receptor comes from a male donor with ankylosing spondylitis or in good health (not recorded which). Input material: blood, either unsorted or a sorted T cell fraction (not recorded which). This chain's CDR3 is CASSLASAGGPTDTQYF. The CDR3 DNA reads as TGTGCCAGCAGCTTAGCATCAGCGGGAGGGCCCACAGATACGCAGTATTTT.